This paragraph covers one T cell receptor beta chain sequence. No antigen is known for it. This entry comes from a study of shared clonotypes between healthy human individuals. In the study overall: Three plates were used per donor for CD4 naive, three for CD4 memory, two for CD8 naive and one for CD8 memory. Findings of the study overall: In contrast to clonotypes shared by all four donors, non-shared clonotypes had lower generation probabilities. The expectation was that sequencing depth would affect clonotype sharing among donors.

The length of the CDR3 is 13 residues. The V end lost 7 bases, the J end lost 4 bases, and 12 bases lay between the germline ends. CDR1 and CDR2 from the germline V gene are SEHNR and FQNEAQ (reference sequence). Each cell subset's genomic DNA was divided evenly among several immunoSEQ plates. TCRdb's copy holds only in-frame clones and misses some; the assay was immunoSEQ multiplex PCR. Among about 680,000 clones listed, 90% to 95% were seen once. CD8 cells regarded as naive lacked CD45RO, were positively chosen for CCR7, and omitted terminally differentiated effector memory CD45RA+ cells. V is TRBV7-9 and J is TRBJ2-3, with unresolved D. The receptor's source is a man aged 25-45 years in good health. Sequenced material: naive CD8+ T cells sorted from blood. The CDR3 DNA reads TGTGCCAGCACCGCTGATAGGGCAGATACGCAGTATTTT. Translating it yields CASTADRADTQYF.